Below, one T cell receptor (beta chain) is given with its context. This sample is drawn from a study of blood T cell repertoires in COVID-19. In the original workflow: Amplification from reference gene primers served as the basis for estimated nucleated cell counts. The assay was immunoSEQ multiplex PCR, and TCRdb's table has in-frame clones only and misses some. D and trimming come from the DNA, and the V and J calls and clone size come from that table. The data contain 50,000 to 70,000 clones, about 91% of them singletons. The germline V gene encodes CDR1 SNHLY and CDR2 FYNNEI. Trimming cost V 6 bases and J 4 bases; bases outside gene matches: 4. The CDR3 runs 15 residues.

The J gene is TRBJ2-1, the V gene TRBV2, with TRBD2 matching over 12 bases. The receptor's source is a man aged 55 to 69 with acute or convalescent COVID-19. The sample consisted of peripheral blood. The CDR3 nucleotides read TGTGCCAGCAGCAGGACTAGCGGGACTTACAATGAGCAGTTCTTC. Translation gives CASSRTSGTYNEQFF. The whole variable domain, remainder taken from reference TRBV2 and TRBJ2-1, is EPEVTQTPSHQVTQMGQEVILRCVPISNHLYFYWYRQILGQKVEFLVSFYNNEISEKSEIFDDQFSVERPDGSNFTLKIRSTKLEDSAMYFCASSRTSGTYNEQFFGPGTRLTVL.